This paragraph covers one T cell receptor (beta chain) sequence. The sample is drawn from a study of cytomegalovirus exposure and HLA in healthy donors. Study-level information: An analysis done earlier identified 120 million or so unique TCR beta sequences from roughly 190 million T cells. About 85 million unique TCRs from HLA-typed donors were held in an early release of data.

PCR used 60 Vbeta primers and 13 Jbeta primers. Data came from immunoSEQ multiplex PCR; TCRdb stores just in-frame clones and leaves some out. The sample gives about 120,000 clones, roughly 60% of which show up once; approximately 11% is in the top ten. V lost 0 bases, J lost 10 bases, and 11 bases lay in between. This CDR3 has 14 amino acids. In germline, CDR1 is SGHTS, CDR2 YDEGEE. V gene TRBV5-8 combines with J gene TRBJ1-6, with D tentatively TRBD1 (6 bases). Material for sequencing was PBMCs. The receptor comes from a middle-aged man in good health and CMV-seropositive. As DNA, the CDR3 is TGTGCCAGCAGCTTGGTCACAGGGAGCTCACCCCTCCACTTT. Its protein product is CASSLVTGSSPLHF.